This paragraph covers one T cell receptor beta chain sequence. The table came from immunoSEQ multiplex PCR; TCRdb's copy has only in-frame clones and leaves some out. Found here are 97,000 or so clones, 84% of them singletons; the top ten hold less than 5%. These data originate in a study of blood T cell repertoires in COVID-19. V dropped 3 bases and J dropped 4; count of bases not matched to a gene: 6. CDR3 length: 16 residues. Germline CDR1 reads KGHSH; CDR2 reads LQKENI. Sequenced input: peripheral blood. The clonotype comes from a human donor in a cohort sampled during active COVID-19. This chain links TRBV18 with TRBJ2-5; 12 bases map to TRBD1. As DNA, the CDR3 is TGTGCCAGCTCACCTGTCGGGACAGGGGGCGCAGAGACCCAGTACTTC. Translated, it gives CASSPVGTGGAETQYF.